This T cell receptor (beta chain) stems from a study of OX40 agonist ivuxolimab in advanced cancers. General study findings and limits: The antigens recognized by the expanded peripheral T cells, that is their antigen specificity, were not determined. On average, a greater number of expanded clones characterised CD8+ T cells relative to CD4+.

Sequenced by immunoSEQ multiplex PCR; TCRdb stores in-frame clones only, minus some. The data contain 50,000 or so clones, approximately 78% of them singletons. Germline V gene lookup returns CDR1 MDHEN and CDR2 SYDVKM. The V gene lost 4 bases and the J gene lost 2 bases, with 13 bases spanning the gap. The CDR3 is 15 amino acids. Note on this clone: Its antigen is unidentified.

J is TRBJ2-3 and V is TRBV28; D unclear. The sample was CD4+ or CD8+ T cells sorted from blood, taken in a trial of the OX40 agonist ivuxolimab. The source of this sequence is an adult with an advanced solid tumor such as melanoma, head and neck, liver or kidney cancer. The CDR3 DNA reads as TGTGCCAGCAGTTCTTACCAGACTCACACAGATACGCAGTATTTT. Translating gives CASSSYQTHTDTQYF.